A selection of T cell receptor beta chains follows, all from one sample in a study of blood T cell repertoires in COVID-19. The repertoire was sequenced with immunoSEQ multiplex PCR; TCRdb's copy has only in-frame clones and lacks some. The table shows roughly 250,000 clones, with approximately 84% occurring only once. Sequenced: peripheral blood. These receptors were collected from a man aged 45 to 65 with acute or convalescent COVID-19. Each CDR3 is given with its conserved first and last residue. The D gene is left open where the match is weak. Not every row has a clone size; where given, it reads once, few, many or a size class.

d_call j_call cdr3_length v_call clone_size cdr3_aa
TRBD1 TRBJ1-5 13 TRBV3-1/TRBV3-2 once CASSHQGDQPQHF
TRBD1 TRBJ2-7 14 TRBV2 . CASSYWGQGREQYF
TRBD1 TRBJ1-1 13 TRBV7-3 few CASSVTGGTEAFF
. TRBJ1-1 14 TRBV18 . CASSPGGSGTEAFF
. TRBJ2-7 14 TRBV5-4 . CASSLGGEVHEQYF
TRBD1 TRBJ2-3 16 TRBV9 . CASSGPTGGSTDTQYF
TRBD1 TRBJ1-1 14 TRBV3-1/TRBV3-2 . CASSQVGQGAEAFF
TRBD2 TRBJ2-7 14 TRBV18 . CASSPPRGYHEQYF
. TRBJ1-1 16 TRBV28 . CASSLLSASGRGEAFF
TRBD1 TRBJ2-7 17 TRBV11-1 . CASSLASFRDRGYEQYF
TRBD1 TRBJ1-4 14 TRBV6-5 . CASRPGGSNEKLFF
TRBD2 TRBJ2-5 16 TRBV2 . CASSRLAGRNQETQYF
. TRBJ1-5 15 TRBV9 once CASSSTAGLGQPQHF
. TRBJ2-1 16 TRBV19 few CASSIWGVPSYNEQFF
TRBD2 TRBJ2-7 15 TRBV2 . CASKGSAGGPYEQYF
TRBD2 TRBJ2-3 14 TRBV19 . CASSVSGVPDTQYF
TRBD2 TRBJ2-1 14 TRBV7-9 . CASTTLGGWNEQFF
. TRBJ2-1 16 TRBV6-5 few CASSYSTSSSYNEQFF
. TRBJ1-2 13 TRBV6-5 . CASTLLELYGYTF
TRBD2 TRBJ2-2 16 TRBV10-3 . CAISWTSGQNTGELFF
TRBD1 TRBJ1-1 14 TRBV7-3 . CASSDDRENTEAFF
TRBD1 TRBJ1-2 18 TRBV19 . CASSIDGQGASALYGYTF
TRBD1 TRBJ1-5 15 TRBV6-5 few CASSGFAGGHQPQHF
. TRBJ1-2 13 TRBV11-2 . CASSLWEIYGYTF
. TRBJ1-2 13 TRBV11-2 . CASSLYQNYGYTF
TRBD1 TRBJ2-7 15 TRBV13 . CASSLRTGVTYEQYF
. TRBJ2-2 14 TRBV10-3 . CAISGLQMAGELFF
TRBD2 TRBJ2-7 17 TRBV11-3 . CASSPSRGLAGGYEQYF
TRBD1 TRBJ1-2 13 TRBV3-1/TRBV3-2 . CASSLTAGGGYTF
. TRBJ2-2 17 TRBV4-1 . CASSPLGTGANTGELFF
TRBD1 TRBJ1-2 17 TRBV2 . CASSGLRGRLANYGYTF
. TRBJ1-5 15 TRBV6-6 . CASSYRGGGDQPQHF
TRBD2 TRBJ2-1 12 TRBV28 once CAIERDYNEQFF
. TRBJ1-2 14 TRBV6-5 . CASSTPGSLYGYTF
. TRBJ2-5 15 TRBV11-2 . CASSLISGTWETQYF
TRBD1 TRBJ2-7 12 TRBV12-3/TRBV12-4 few CASSPTGTEQYF
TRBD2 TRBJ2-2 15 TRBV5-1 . CASRVAGGRTGELFF
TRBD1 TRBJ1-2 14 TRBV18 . CASSPETGGHGYTF
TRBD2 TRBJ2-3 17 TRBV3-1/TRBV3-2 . CASSQDLTSGRVDTQYF
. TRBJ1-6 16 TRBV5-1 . CASSIQGPGGNSPLHF
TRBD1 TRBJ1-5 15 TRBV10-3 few CAISEEQGASQPQHF
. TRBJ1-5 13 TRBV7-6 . CASSLGLNQPQHF
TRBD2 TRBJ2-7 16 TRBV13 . CASSLGGTSGSYEQYF
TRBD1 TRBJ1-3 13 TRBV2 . CATQGDSGNTIYF
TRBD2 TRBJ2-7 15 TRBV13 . CASTFGGEVIYEQYF
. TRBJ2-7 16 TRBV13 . CASSPRRAQGSYEQYF
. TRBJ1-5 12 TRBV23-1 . CASSPFYQPQHF
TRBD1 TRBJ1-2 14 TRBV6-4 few CASSPGTGPYGYTF
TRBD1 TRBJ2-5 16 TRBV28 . CASSSLGQGAYETQYF
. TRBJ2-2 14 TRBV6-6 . CASTREPNTGELFF
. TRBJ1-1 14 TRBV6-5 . CASSYEERRTEAFF
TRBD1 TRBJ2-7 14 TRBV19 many CASSTGTGPYEQYF
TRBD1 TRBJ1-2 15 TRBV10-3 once CAISELKGQGGGYTF
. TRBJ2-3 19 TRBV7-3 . CASSLTGLWTFASNDTQYF
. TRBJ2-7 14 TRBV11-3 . CASSSPQISYEQYF
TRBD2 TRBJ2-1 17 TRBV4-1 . CASSQGIGRSGGREQFF
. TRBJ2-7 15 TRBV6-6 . CASRGLGRTFYEQYF
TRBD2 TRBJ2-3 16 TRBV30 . CAWSGVAGVSTDTQYF